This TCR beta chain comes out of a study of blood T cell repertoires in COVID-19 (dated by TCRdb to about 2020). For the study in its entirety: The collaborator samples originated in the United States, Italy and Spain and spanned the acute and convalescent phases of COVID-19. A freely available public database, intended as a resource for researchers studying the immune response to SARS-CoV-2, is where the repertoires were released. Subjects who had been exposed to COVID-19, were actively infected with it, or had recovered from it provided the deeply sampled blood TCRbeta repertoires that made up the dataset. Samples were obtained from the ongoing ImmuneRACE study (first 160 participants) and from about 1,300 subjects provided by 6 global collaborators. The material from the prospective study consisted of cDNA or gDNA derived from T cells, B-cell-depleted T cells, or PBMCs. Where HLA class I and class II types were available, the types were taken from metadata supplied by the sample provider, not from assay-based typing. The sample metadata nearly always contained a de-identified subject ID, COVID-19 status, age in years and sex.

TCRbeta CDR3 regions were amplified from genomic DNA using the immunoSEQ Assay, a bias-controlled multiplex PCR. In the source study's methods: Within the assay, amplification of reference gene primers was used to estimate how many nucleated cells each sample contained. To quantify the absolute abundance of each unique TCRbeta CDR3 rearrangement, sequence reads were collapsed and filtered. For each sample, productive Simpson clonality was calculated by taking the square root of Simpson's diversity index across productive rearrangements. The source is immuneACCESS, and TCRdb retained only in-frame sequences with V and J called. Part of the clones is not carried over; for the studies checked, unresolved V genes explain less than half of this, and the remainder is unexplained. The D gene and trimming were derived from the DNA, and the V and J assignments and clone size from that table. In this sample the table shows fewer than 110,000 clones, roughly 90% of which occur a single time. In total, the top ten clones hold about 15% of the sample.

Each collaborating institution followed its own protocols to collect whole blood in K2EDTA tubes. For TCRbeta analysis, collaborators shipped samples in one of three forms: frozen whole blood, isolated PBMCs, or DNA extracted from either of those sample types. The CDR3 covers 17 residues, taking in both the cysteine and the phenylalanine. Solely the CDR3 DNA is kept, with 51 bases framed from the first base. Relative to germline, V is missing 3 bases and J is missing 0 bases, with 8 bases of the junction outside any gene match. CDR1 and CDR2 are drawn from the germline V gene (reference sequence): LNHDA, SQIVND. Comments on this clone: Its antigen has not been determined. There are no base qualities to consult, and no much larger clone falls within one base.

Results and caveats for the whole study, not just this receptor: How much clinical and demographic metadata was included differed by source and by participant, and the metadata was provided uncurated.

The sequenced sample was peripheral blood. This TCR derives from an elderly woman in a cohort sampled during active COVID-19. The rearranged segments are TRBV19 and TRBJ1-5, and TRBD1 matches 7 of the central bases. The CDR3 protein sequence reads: CASSIWTGYYSNQPQHF. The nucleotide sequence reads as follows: TGTGCCAGTAGTATTTGGACAGGTTACTATAGCAATCAGCCCCAGCATTTT.